What follows is one T cell receptor beta chain and its context. What it binds is not known. This entry is derived from a study of cytomegalovirus exposure and HLA in healthy donors. The primer mix had 60 Vbeta and 13 Jbeta primers. Profiling relied on immunoSEQ multiplex PCR, and the TCRdb table lists in-frame clones only, not all of them. The sample holds 140,000 to 150,000 clones, 78% seen once. CDR1 is WNHNN and CDR2 is SYGVQD in the germline V gene (reference sequence). The germline V and J ends were trimmed by 6 bases and 3 bases, with 9 bases remaining between them. The CDR3 loop spans 12 amino acids. Broader study findings: An ancestry cluster, one associated with Asian ancestry, reportedly showed fewer N-insertions than the roughly 670-donor mean in a later analysis. Association with HLA alleles at 0.05 false discovery rate was found for 16,951 TCR beta sequences in a later analysis. A later analysis found most CMV-associated TCR beta chains apparently HLA-restricted.

The sample taken for sequencing was PBMCs. The V gene is TRBV10-1, the J gene TRBJ2-7; D is possibly TRBD2 (6 bases). This TCR was sampled from a man between 40 and 49 years old in good health and CMV-seropositive. CDR3 residues: CASRGTFYEQYF. The CDR3 bases are TGCGCCAGCAGGGGGACTTTCTACGAGCAGTACTTC.